The 18 T cell receptor beta chains given below trace back to one sample, sequenced in a study of identical twins. A single record per CDR3 protein comes from TCRdb applying MiXCR to the 5' RACE reads. Of a few hundred thousand distinct CDR3 sequences listed, more than 20% were seen once; the top ten hold just under 3%. The same specimen was also included in a second study, on T cells expressing NK-cell markers.

The sequencing sample was made of CD4+ T cells sorted from blood. Every receptor here comes from a woman aged 18-30 years in good health.

This clonotype was picked up a small number of times. The chain links TRBV6-5 to TRBJ2-6; a weak D match, TRBD1 (5 bases). Germline CDR1 reads MNHEY; CDR2 reads SVGAGI. The CDR3 sequence is 17 residues long. Trimming pared 6 bases from V and 0 bases from J, leaving 15 bases between. CDR3 residues: CASRYRFYLSGANVLTF. CDR3 in DNA: TGTGCCAGCAGGTACAGGTTCTACCTCTCTGGGGCCAACGTCCTGACTTTC.

The chain uses TRBV4-2 and TRBJ2-1; D might be TRBD2 (6 bases). Germline V CDR1 and CDR2: LGHNA, YNFKEQ. Trimming removed 3 bases from V and 7 bases from J, with 28 bases in between. The CDR3 totals 19 residues. The DNA for the CDR3 is TGTGCCAGCAGCCAGGTTTGGGGTGCGGGGTCTGCGATCAGGAATGAGCAGTTCTTC. It specifies CASSQVWGAGSAIRNEQFF.

This clonotype has only a few counts. The chain couples TRBV12-3 or TRBV12-4 to TRBJ1-1; D possibly corresponds to TRBD1 (6 bases). The CDR3 runs 12 residues. V lost 6 bases and J lost 7, with 12 bases in between. CDR3 bases: TGTGCCAGCAGGCCAACGGACAGTGAAGCTTTCTTT. Amino acids: CASRPTDSEAFF.

There are a few counts of this clonotype. The chain carries TRBV6-5 and TRBJ2-1; D is unclear. The CDR3 consists of 16 residues. V lost 2 bases and J lost 0, with 11 bases in between. The germline V gene encodes CDR1 MNHEY and CDR2 SVGAGI. The CDR3 protein is CASSYQTWPSYNEQFF. CDR3 DNA: TGTGCCAGCAGTTACCAGACTTGGCCCTCCTACAATGAGCAGTTCTTC.

The chain recombines TRBV7-2 with TRBJ1-2; no reliable D call. Germline CDR1 and CDR2: SGHTA and FQGNSA. The CDR3 sequence is 13 residues long. The germline V and J ends were trimmed by 2 bases and 3 bases, with 7 bases remaining between them. CDR3 region: CASSLRYDYGYTF. CDR3 sequence (DNA): TGTGCCAGCAGCTTACGGTACGACTATGGCTACACCTTC.

The chain is built from TRBV4-1 and TRBJ2-3; TRBD2 agrees at 9 bases. Trimming took 8 bases from V and 2 from J; bases not matched to a gene: 5. CDR3 length: 14 residues. Per germline, CDR1 MGHRA and CDR2 YSYEKL. The CDR3 is CASARTSDTDTQYF. The CDR3 DNA reads TGCGCCAGCGCCCGGACTAGCGACACAGATACGCAGTATTTT.

This chain links TRBV12-3 or TRBV12-4 with TRBJ1-4; TRBD1 is a possible D gene (6 bases). V was cut by 6 bases and J by 6 bases, with 23 bases left in between. CDR3 length: 17 amino acids. The CDR3 loop reads CASRPGQKFLVYEKLFF. The CDR3 nucleotides are TGTGCCAGCAGGCCGGGACAAAAGTTTCTGGTGTATGAAAAACTGTTTTTT.

J is TRBJ1-2 and V is TRBV20-1; the D is unclear. CDR3 length: 12 residues. Germline V CDR1 and CDR2: DFQATT, SNEGSKA (reference sequence). V lost 4 bases, J lost 3 bases, and 9 bases lay in between. DNA for the CDR3: TGCAGTGCTACGACTGACTACTATGGCTACACCTTC. Translation gives CSATTDYYGYTF.

V is TRBV9 and J is TRBJ2-5; 8 bases map to TRBD2. This CDR3 spans 15 amino acids. V was pared by 6 bases and J by 4 bases, with 11 bases of the junction left unmatched. Germline CDR1 is SGDLS and CDR2 is YYNGEE. The CDR3 region is CASNSGGTRGETQYF. The DNA of the CDR3 is TGTGCCAGCAACTCGGGGGGGACGAGGGGAGAGACCCAGTACTTC.

This clonotype was found a few times. CDR3 region: CSALGQTNTEAFF. DNA for the CDR3: TGCAGTGCCCTAGGACAGACGAACACTGAAGCTTTCTTT. V usage is TRBV20-1 and J usage is TRBJ1-1; D might be TRBD1 (6 bases). Trimming removed 6 bases from V and 1 base from J, with 12 bases in between. The germline V gene encodes CDR1 DFQATT and CDR2 SNEGSKA (reference sequence). This CDR3 spans 13 amino acids.

This clonotype was counted a few times. The rearrangement links TRBV6-2 or TRBV6-3 to TRBJ1-1; weak D call: TRBD1 (6 bases). Deletions cut 7 bases from V and 3 bases from J, with 15 bases between. The CDR3 is 14 residues long. Germline V gives CDR1 MNHEY, CDR2 SVGEGT. DNA of the CDR3: TGTGCCAGCACTTCGAGGGGGGTCGACACTGAAGCTTTCTTT. This sequence encodes CASTSRGVDTEAFF.

This clonotype was observed a few times. One end of the junction fails to match germline, which may point to a read error. The gene calls are TRBV3-1 and TRBJ2-3; D not resolved. The CDR3 loop spans 15 amino acids. Germline V gene data show CDR1 as LGHDT and CDR2 as YNNKEL (reference sequence). DNA of the CDR3: TGTGCCACCAGCCAACATGTGGCCCGGACAGATACGCAGTATTTT. Translation: CATSQHVARTDTQYF.

This clonotype was seen many times. This sequence joins TRBV12-3 or TRBV12-4 and TRBJ2-1, with TRBD2 matching 12 bases. The V segment lost 3 bases and the J segment 7 bases; nucleotides outside the gene matches: 7. CDR3 length: 16 residues. The CDR3 DNA follows: TGTGCCAGCAGTTTTCAACTAGCGGGAGGACTAAATGAGCAGTTCTTC. Amino acids: CASSFQLAGGLNEQFF.

This clonotype has more than one count but fewer than ten. The chain uses TRBV28 and TRBJ2-7; 9 bases align to TRBD2. CDR1 and CDR2 from the germline V gene are MDHEN and SYDVKM. V dropped 6 bases and J dropped 0; count of bases not matched to a gene: 9. CDR3 length: 16 residues. CDR3 bases: TGTGCCAGCAGCCATCTTAGCGGGAGAAGCTCCTACGAGCAGTACTTC. Its protein product is CASSHLSGRSSYEQYF.

The chain carries TRBV11-2 and TRBJ2-5; D not certain. The germline V and J ends were trimmed by 5 bases and 1 base, with 11 bases remaining between them. Germline V CDR1 and CDR2: SGHAT, FQNNGV. CDR3 length: 14 residues. CDR3 in amino acids: CASSPPPGQETQYF. The CDR3 coding sequence is TGTGCCAGCAGCCCACCGCCAGGCCAAGAGACCCAGTACTTC.

The chain uses TRBV20-1 and TRBJ2-3, with D uncertain. This CDR3 region has 15 residues. The V gene lost 5 bases and the J gene lost 4 bases, with 19 bases spanning the gap. Germline CDR1 and CDR2: DFQATT and SNEGSKA (reference sequence). The CDR3: CSAGLGISGSDTQYF. CDR3 DNA sequence: TGCAGTGCTGGATTGGGGATCTCGGGCTCAGATACGCAGTATTTT.

This clonotype was observed a single time. The rearrangement joins TRBV11-2 to TRBJ2-1; 7 bases are a match to TRBD1. V lost 4 bases and J lost 7; bases outside the gene matches: 7. Germline V gene lookup returns CDR1 SGHAT and CDR2 FQNNGV. The CDR3 extends over 14 amino acids. The CDR3 nucleotides read TGTGCCAGCAGCTATCGACAGGGTGGAAATGAGCAGTTCTTC. As protein: CASSYRQGGNEQFF.

This clonotype has a handful of counts. This chain's CDR3 is CASSSRTSGSSGTQYF. The CDR3 DNA reads as TGTGCCAGCAGTTCCCGGACTAGCGGGAGTTCGGGTACGCAGTATTTT. The chain employs TRBV12-3 or TRBV12-4 and TRBJ2-3; 13 bases map to TRBD2. This CDR3 region has 16 residues. The V segment lost 4 bases and the J segment 8 bases; nucleotides outside the gene matches: 9.